This T cell receptor beta chain originates from a study of T cells after yellow fever vaccination. Study-wide background: With SMART-Seq v4 Ultra Low Input, the fractions containing low cell numbers were prepared.

Findings and limits, study-wide: The study found a weaker secondary response that peaked faster, day 5 versus 15. Abundant clonotypes from the bulk population could have been carried over as contaminants into FACS-sorted repertoires.

One entry per CDR3 protein results from TCRdb running MiXCR on the 5' RACE reads. The sample consists of a few hundred thousand distinct CDR3 sequences, less than 9% of them appearing once. This clonotype was seen once. Antigen specificity is unknown. A much larger clone differs by one base, so this may be a read error. This CDR3 spans 15 amino acids. Germline V lookup: CDR1 MDHEN, CDR2 SYDVKM. V was trimmed by 3 bases and J by 7 bases, leaving 18 bases between them. This sample comprised CD4+ T cells sorted from PBMCs, obtained 15 days after the yellow fever booster vaccination. V usage is TRBV28 and J usage is TRBJ2-5; weak D call: TRBD1 (5 bases). This TCR was sampled from a man aged 25 to 40 who received the YFV17D yellow fever vaccine. The CDR3 protein is CASSFQVPGQGTQYF. CDR3 nucleotides: TGTGCCAGCAGTTTTCAAGTCCCAGGGCAGGGGACCCAGTACTTC.